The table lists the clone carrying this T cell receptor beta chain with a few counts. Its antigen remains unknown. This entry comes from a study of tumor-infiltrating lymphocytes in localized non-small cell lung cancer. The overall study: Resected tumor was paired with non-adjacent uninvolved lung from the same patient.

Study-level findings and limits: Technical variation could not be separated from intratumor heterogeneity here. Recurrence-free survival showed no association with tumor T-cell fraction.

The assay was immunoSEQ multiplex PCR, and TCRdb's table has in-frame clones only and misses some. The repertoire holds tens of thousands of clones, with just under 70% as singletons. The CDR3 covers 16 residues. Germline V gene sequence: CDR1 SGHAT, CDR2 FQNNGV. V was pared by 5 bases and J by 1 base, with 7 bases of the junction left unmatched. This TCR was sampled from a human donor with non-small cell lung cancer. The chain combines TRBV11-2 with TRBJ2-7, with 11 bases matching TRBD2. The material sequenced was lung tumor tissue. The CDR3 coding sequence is TGTGCCAGCAGCCGTTCGACTAGCGGGATTTCCTACGAGCAGTACTTC. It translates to CASSRSTSGISYEQYF.